These T cell receptor beta chains were read from a single sample in a study of control samples from healthy donors and cancer patients. TCRdb's copy holds only in-frame clones and misses some; the assay was immunoSEQ multiplex PCR. The sample gives about 89,000 clones, roughly 86% of which show up once; around a fifth is in the top ten. The sequencing sample was made of blood. Source of these receptors: a man aged 25 to 45 in good health. Both conserved end residues are part of each CDR3. Each record gives: clone size, V gene, D gene, J gene, CDR3 protein. A D gene is named only where the DNA matches it firmly. Rows may omit the clone size; those that give it use once, few, many or a size class.

few	TRBV21-1	.	TRBJ1-2	CASTIGTWLWHTF
few	TRBV5-1	TRBD1	TRBJ2-5	CASAAGTGGGDSQYF
.	TRBV19	.	TRBJ2-5	CASSIWTQETQYF
once	TRBV6-5	.	TRBJ2-2	CASSYSGSLNTGELFF
.	TRBV19	TRBD1	TRBJ2-3	CASSIHPRQGRDTQYF
.	TRBV19	TRBD2	TRBJ2-2	CASSIGSGLAAGELFF
.	TRBV4-2	.	TRBJ1-4	CASSQPDRTTNEKLFF
.	TRBV11-1	.	TRBJ2-2	CASSFKGTEAGELFF
.	TRBV5-5	TRBD1	TRBJ1-2	CASSSERTGQANYGYTF
.	TRBV5-1	.	TRBJ1-1	CASSSDGWTAEAFF
.	TRBV7-9	TRBD1	TRBJ2-7	CASSSGQGAREQYF
.	TRBV2	.	TRBJ1-1	CASTPTAPNTEAFF
.	TRBV6-2/TRBV6-3	.	TRBJ1-6	CASSPTGRYYNSPLHF
few	TRBV5-4	TRBD1	TRBJ1-5	CASSLDRGSQPQHF
.	TRBV7-6	.	TRBJ1-3	CASSLGVTPGNTIYF
.	TRBV18	.	TRBJ1-2	CASSPMRDPNYGYTF
.	TRBV24-1	.	TRBJ2-7	CATSGGTFGEQYF
.	TRBV4-2	TRBD2	TRBJ2-5	CASSQFLAGPPQETQYF
.	TRBV7-9	.	TRBJ1-1	CASSFTGGNTEAFF
once	TRBV6-5	.	TRBJ1-3	CASSYSIGGGNTIYF
few	TRBV4-2	.	TRBJ1-2	CASSQEGGGGGYTF
.	TRBV10-3	.	TRBJ1-3	CAINKGQAGNTIYF
.	TRBV7-2	.	TRBJ1-3	CASSLNPTGRSGNTIYF
.	TRBV19	.	TRBJ1-4	CATSLGGLGEKLFF
.	TRBV29-1	.	TRBJ2-7	CSVLGGLSYEQYF
.	TRBV6-1	.	TRBJ1-6	CASSEYPSPLHF
.	TRBV7-6	TRBD2	TRBJ2-3	CASSLTSGGVTDTQYF
.	TRBV27	TRBD1	TRBJ2-1	CARGYNRGRKRENEQFF
.	TRBV27	.	TRBJ2-1	CASRGRLYNEQFF
once	TRBV6-5	.	TRBJ2-4	CASSYGGAGNIQYF
.	TRBV2	TRBD1	TRBJ1-5	CASSVPLETGGDLRQPQHF
.	TRBV7-2	.	TRBJ1-1	CASSLVGRSHTEAFF
.	TRBV30	.	TRBJ1-1	CAWSAGANTEAFF
once	TRBV7-2	.	TRBJ1-2	CASSLRDTPKYTF
.	TRBV27	.	TRBJ2-1	CASSWIGGENNEQFF
.	TRBV9	.	TRBJ1-4	CASSVREWANEKLFF
.	TRBV5-1	.	TRBJ2-7	CASSLAAVYEQYF
.	TRBV20-1	TRBD1	TRBJ1-2	CSASTGGRGYTF
.	TRBV6-5	TRBD1	TRBJ1-6	CASSSGQGRGSPLHF
.	TRBV2	TRBD2	TRBJ2-5	CASRRAGSDQETQYF
.	TRBV28	.	TRBJ2-5	CASSSPGRISRGETQYF
once	TRBV5-1	TRBD1	TRBJ2-5	CASSRGTGVETQYF
.	TRBV11-2	.	TRBJ2-7	CASSVSYEQYF
.	TRBV27	.	TRBJ1-1	CASSNRPNTEAFF
.	TRBV5-1	TRBD1	TRBJ2-5	CASSLATGIGQETQYF
few	TRBV11-3	.	TRBJ2-3	CASSLGVRRTDTQYF
once	TRBV12-3/TRBV12-4	TRBD1	TRBJ1-1	CASSFGQGGEAFF
.	TRBV13	.	TRBJ2-7	CASSLRDREQYF